The T cell receptor (beta chain) under discussion was sequenced for a study of T cell responses to AZD1222 COVID-19 vaccine. Study-level points and caveats: Spike-wide vaccine-associated CD4 TCRs dominated at 160-218 and 743-854. Variant regions that are unmutated are reportedly the target of nearly half of spike-specific TCRs. The breadth and depth of Spike-specific TCRs increased once two AZD1222 doses had been given.

Clones were sequenced by immunoSEQ multiplex PCR, and TCRdb holds only the in-frame ones, with some missing. The sample has 90,000 to 120,000 clones; around 91% are singletons. The CDR3 runs 17 residues. The trim removed 0 bases at V and 6 bases at J, leaving 9 bases unmatched. The germline V gene encodes CDR1 LGHNA and CDR2 YSLEER. A remark on this clone: Its cognate antigen is unknown.

Material: peripheral blood, obtained on day 0 of AZD1222 vaccination. V usage is TRBV4-3 and J usage is TRBJ1-5; TRBD1 matches at 9 bases. This clonotype was sampled from an adult in good health. CDR3 in DNA: TGCGCCAGCAGCCAAGATTTGGGGGGACAGGGAGGTCAGCCCCAGCATTTT. Its translation is CASSQDLGGQGGQPQHF.